This TCR beta chain is from a study of blood T cell repertoires in COVID-19. Study as a whole: The samples span acute and convalescent COVID-19 from the United States, Italy and Spain. The analysed material was cDNA or gDNA that came from T cells, B-cell-depleted T cells, or PBMCs.

Study processing details: Amplifying reference gene primers gave estimates of nucleated cell counts. The assay was immunoSEQ multiplex PCR, and TCRdb's table has in-frame clones only and misses some. From that table come the V and J calls and clone size; the DNA was used to work out D and trimming. The repertoire holds 200,000 to 250,000 clones, with approximately 85% as singletons. The CDR3 extends over 15 amino acids. V lost 2 bases to trimming and J lost 1 base, with 10 bases between them. The V gene's germline CDR1 is SGHAT and CDR2 FQNNGV. This TCR came from a woman in her 70s with COVID-19, enrolled during active disease. Input material: peripheral blood. V usage is TRBV11-2 and J usage is TRBJ2-3; TRBD2 might be the D (6 bases). CDR3: CASSLRGGGTDTQYF. The CDR3 DNA reads as TGTGCCAGCAGCTTACGGGGCGGGGGCACAGATACGCAGTATTTT.